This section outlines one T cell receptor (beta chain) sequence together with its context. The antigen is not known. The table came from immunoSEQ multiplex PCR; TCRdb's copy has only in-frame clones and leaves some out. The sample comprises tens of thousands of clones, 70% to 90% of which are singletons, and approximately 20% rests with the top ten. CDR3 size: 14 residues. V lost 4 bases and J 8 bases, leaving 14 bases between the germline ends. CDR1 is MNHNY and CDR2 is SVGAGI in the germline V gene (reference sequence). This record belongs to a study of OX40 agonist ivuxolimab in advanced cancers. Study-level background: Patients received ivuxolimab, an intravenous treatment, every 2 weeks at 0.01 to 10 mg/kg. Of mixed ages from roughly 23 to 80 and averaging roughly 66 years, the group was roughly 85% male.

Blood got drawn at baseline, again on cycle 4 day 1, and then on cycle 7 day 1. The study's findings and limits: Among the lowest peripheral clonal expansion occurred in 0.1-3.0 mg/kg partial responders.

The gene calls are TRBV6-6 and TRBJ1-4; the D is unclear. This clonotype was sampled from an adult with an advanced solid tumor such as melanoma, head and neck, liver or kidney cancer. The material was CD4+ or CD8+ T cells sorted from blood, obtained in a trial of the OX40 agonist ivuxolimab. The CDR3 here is CASSSLDWEEKLFF. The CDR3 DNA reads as TGTGCCAGCAGTTCGCTGGATTGGGAGGAAAAACTGTTTTTT.